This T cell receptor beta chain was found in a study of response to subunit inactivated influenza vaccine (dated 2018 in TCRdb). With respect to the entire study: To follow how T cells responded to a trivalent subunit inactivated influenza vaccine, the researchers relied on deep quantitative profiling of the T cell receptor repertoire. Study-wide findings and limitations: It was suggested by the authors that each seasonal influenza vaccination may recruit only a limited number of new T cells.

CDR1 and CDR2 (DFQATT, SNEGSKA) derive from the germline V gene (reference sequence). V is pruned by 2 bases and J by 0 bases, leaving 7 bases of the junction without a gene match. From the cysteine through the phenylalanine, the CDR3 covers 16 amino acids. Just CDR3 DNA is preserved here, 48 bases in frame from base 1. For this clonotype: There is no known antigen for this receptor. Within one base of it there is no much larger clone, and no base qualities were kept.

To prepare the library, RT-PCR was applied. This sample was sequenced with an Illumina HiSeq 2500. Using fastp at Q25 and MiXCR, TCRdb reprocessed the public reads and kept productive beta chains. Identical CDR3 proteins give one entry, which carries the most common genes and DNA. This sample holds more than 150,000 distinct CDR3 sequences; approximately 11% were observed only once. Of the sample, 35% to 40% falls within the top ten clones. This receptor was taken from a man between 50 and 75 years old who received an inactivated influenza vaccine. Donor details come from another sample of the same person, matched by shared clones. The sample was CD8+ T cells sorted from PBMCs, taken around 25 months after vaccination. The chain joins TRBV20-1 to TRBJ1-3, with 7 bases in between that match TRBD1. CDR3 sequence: CSARPGQMSSGNTIYF. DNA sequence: TGCAGTGCTAGACCGGGACAGATGAGCTCTGGAAACACCATATATTTT.